Presented here are 2 T cell receptor beta chains from one specimen sequenced in a study of response to subunit inactivated influenza vaccine. One entry per CDR3 protein, called by TCRdb with MiXCR from the RT-PCR reads. This sample yields 400,000 to 650,000 distinct CDR3 sequences, of which approximately 7.7% are seen a single time; roughly 13% belongs to the top ten. This material consisted of PBMCs from blood, taken around 25 months after vaccination. These receptors were collected from a man between 45 and 75 years old who received an inactivated influenza vaccine.

This clonotype has ten or more counts. Mismatch with germline at one junction end may stem from a read error. The chain couples TRBV12-3 or TRBV12-4 to TRBJ1-5; no firm D call. CDR3 length: 14 residues. Written as DNA, the CDR3 is TGTGCCAGCAGCTTAGGGCGAAGCAATCAGCCCCAGCATTTT. Its protein is CASSLGRSNQPQHF.

This clonotype was seen a few times. J is TRBJ1-2 and V is TRBV5-4, with D maybe TRBD1 (5 bases). Per the germline V gene, CDR1 is SGHNT and CDR2 is YYREEE (reference sequence). The CDR3 loop spans 15 amino acids. V dropped 0 bases and J dropped 5 bases, with 14 bases sitting between them. CDR3 loop: CASSLGRQGSYGYTF. The DNA of the CDR3 is TGTGCCAGCAGCTTGGGGCGGCAGGGAAGTTATGGCTACACCTTC.